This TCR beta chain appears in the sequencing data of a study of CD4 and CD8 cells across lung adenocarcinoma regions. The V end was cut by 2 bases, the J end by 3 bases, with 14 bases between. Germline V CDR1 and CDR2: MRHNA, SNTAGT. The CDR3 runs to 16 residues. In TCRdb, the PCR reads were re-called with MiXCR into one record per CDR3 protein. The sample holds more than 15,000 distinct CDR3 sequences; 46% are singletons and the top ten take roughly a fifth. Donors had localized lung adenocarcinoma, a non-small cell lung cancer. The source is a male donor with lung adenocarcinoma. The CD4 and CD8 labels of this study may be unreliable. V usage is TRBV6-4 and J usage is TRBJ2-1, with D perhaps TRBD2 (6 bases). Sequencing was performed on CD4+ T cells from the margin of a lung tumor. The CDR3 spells CASSDGDSGVYNEQFF. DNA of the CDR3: TGTGCCAGCAGTGACGGTGACTCGGGGGTCTACAATGAGCAGTTCTTC.